This T cell receptor beta chain was observed in a study of blood T cell repertoires in COVID-19. Study background: In each case, the material was cDNA or gDNA derived from T cells, B-cell-depleted T cells, or PBMCs.

The protocol was immunoSEQ multiplex PCR, while the TCRdb copy is restricted to in-frame clones and leaves out a portion. The table shows about 180,000 clones, with 86% occurring only once. The CDR3 extends over 14 amino acids. With 4 bases clipped from V and 7 bases from J, the junction kept 6 bases outside the gene matches. CDR1 and CDR2 from the germline V gene are SNHLY and FYNNEI. The rearrangement uses TRBV2 and TRBJ2-3; 9 positions agree with TRBD2. Sequencing input: peripheral blood. The clonotype originates from a woman in her twenties or thirties with active or convalescent COVID-19. The CDR3 region has the DNA TGTGCCAGCAGTGGGGGACTAGCACAGAATACGCAGTATTTT. It codes for CASSGGLAQNTQYF.